What follows are 27 T cell receptor beta chains derived from one specimen sequenced in a study of T cell clonotyping in hematopoietic cell transplantation. Generated by immunoSEQ multiplex PCR, the TCRdb table keeps only in-frame clones and is missing some. In the table there are roughly 5,000 clones, 94% of which are singletons. The input for sequencing was PBMCs, taken 180 days after allogeneic stem cell transplant. The source is a male patient aged 55 to 69 who had an allogeneic stem cell transplant from a related donor, so the T cells may come from the graft donor. Some clones in this sample may be carry-over from other donors' samples.

The J gene is TRBJ1-4, the V gene TRBV18, with 7 positions matching TRBD1. The germline gives CDR1 KGHSH, CDR2 LQKENI. With V trimmed by 1 base and J by 8 bases, 4 bases remained unmatched. The CDR3 is made up of 14 amino acids. In DNA form, the CDR3 reads TGTGCCAGCTCACCACTGGAACAGGGGGAAAAACTGTTTTTT. This encodes CASSPLEQGEKLFF.

The genes are TRBV2 and TRBJ2-5, with TRBD2 matching 8 bases. The CDR3 consists of 17 residues. Germline loops: CDR1 SNHLY, CDR2 FYNNEI. V lost 0 bases and J lost 3; bases outside the gene matches: 9. In nucleotides, the CDR3 is TGTGCCAGCAGTGAAGCTGCCCCGGGACTAGTTAAAGAGACCCAGTACTTC. Residues: CASSEAAPGLVKETQYF.

CDR3 DNA sequence: TGTGCCAGCTCACCGGGACAGGGTTTTCCCCAGCATTTT. Its protein product is CASSPGQGFPQHF. This chain connects TRBV18 to TRBJ1-5; TRBD1 matches at 9 bases. The CDR3 has 13 amino acids. Germline trimming cut 3 bases from V and 10 bases from J; bases unmatched to any gene: 4. CDR1 KGHSH and CDR2 LQKENI come from the germline V gene.

Written as DNA, the CDR3 is TGTGCCAGTAGTATCACGCCGGGTTACGAGCAGTACTTC. It is translated as CASSITPGYEQYF. The chain joins TRBV19 to TRBJ2-7, with D unclear. This CDR3 is built from 13 residues. Trimming cost V 3 bases and J 4 bases, with 10 bases left between them. Germline lookup yields CDR1 LNHDA and CDR2 SQIVND (reference sequence).

V is TRBV29-1 and J is TRBJ2-5; possible D gene TRBD2, 6 bases. CDR1 is SQVTM and CDR2 is ANQGSEA in the germline V gene. With 3 bases removed from V and 7 bases from J, the gap between germline ends came to 21 bases. This CDR3 has 15 amino acids. CDR3 sequence reads: CSVDPATTGVGTQYF. Here the CDR3 DNA reads TGCAGCGTTGACCCGGCCACCACGGGAGTCGGGACCCAGTACTTC.

The chain joins TRBV2 to TRBJ2-5; TRBD2 matches at 7 bases. V shed 0 bases and J 7 bases; nucleotides not matched to a gene: 11. The CDR3 has 16 residues. Germline CDR1 and CDR2: SNHLY and FYNNEI. The CDR3, as DNA: TGTGCCAGCAGTGAAGCGTTGGCTAGCGGATCAAGGACCCAGTACTTC. It encodes CASSEALASGSRTQYF.

This clone came up a few times. This chain connects TRBV25-1 to TRBJ1-2; D not certain. This CDR3 is built from 11 residues. The V end lost 4 bases, the J end lost 4 bases, and 4 bases lay between the germline ends. From germline, CDR1 is MGHDK and CDR2 SYGVNS. Written as DNA, the CDR3 is TGTGCCAGCAGTGTCGGCTATGGCTACACCTTC. The encoded protein is CASSVGYGYTF.

The gene calls are TRBV5-5 and TRBJ2-2; TRBD1 agrees at 7 bases. The CDR3 is 16 residues long. V shed 2 bases and J 4 bases; nucleotides not matched to a gene: 8. Germline loops: CDR1 SGHKS, CDR2 YYEKEE (reference sequence). In DNA, the CDR3 is TGTGCCAGCAGCTTCCCTACAGGGGTCGGCACCGGGGAGCTGTTTTTT. Its protein is CASSFPTGVGTGELFF.

This chain joins TRBV6-5 and TRBJ1-1; the D is unclear. Germline CDR1 is MNHEY and CDR2 is SVGAGI. This CDR3 contains 12 residues. Between the trimmed V and J ends, which lost 4 bases and 11 bases, there was a span of 14 bases. The CDR3 sequence is CASSSVLSAAFF. The CDR3 DNA reads as TGTGCCAGCAGTTCAGTTTTGTCCGCGGCTTTCTTT.

The chain links TRBV29-1 to TRBJ2-7; D is possibly TRBD1 (5 bases). The V gene's germline CDR1 is SQVTM and CDR2 ANQGSEA. CDR3 length equals 11 residues. Trimming pared 1 base from V and 6 bases from J, leaving 7 bases between. This CDR3 is CSVEVGPEQYF. CDR3 coding DNA: TGCAGCGTTGAAGTGGGGCCCGAGCAGTACTTC.

The V call is TRBV30, the J call TRBJ2-2, with 7 bases lining up with TRBD1. The germline gives CDR1 GTSNPN, CDR2 SVGIG (reference sequence). V was pared by 5 bases and J by 2 bases, with 14 bases of the junction left unmatched. This CDR3 has 17 amino acids. As DNA, the CDR3 is TGTGCCTGGGAGACAGGGACCGTGCTTTTTAACACCGGGGAGCTGTTTTTT. Translated: CAWETGTVLFNTGELFF. Variable domain in full (rest from reference TRBV30 and TRBJ2-2): SQTIHQWPATLVQPVGSPLSLECTVEGTSNPNLYWYRQAAGRGLQLLFYSVGIGQISSEVPQNLSASRPQDRQFILSSKKLLLSDSGFYLCAWETGTVLFNTGELFFGEGSRLTVL.

The V call is TRBV4-1, the J call TRBJ1-5, with D hard to call. Per the germline V gene, CDR1 is MGHRA and CDR2 is YSYEKL. Trimming shortened V by 0 bases and J by 2 bases, and 8 bases separated the two germline ends. The CDR3 runs to 15 residues. The CDR3 here is CASSQEWQGNQPQHF. The CDR3 DNA reads as TGCGCCAGCAGCCAAGAATGGCAGGGCAATCAGCCCCAGCATTTT.

V is TRBV9 and J is TRBJ2-1; 10 bases match TRBD1. This CDR3 is 17 amino acids long. Trimming at V came to 3 bases and at J to 3 bases, leaving 9 bases not matched to a gene. Germline V gene lookup returns CDR1 SGDLS and CDR2 YYNGEE. CDR3 coding DNA: TGTGCCAGCAGCGCCCTTATCCGGGACAGGGGCTACAATGAGCAGTTCTTC. Protein sequence: CASSALIRDRGYNEQFF.

The V and J genes are TRBV7-3 and TRBJ2-7, with D unclear. The CDR3 is made up of 15 amino acids. Germline CDR1 reads SGHTA; CDR2 reads FQGTGA. The germline V and J ends were trimmed by 0 bases and 5 bases, with 14 bases remaining between them. This CDR3 is CASSLTGGRVHEQYF. CDR3 sequence (DNA): TGTGCCAGCAGCTTAACGGGCGGCCGAGTCCACGAGCAGTACTTC.

This chain uses TRBV4-1 with TRBJ2-7; TRBD1 agrees at 7 bases. Germline V gives CDR1 MGHRA, CDR2 YSYEKL. Trimming at V came to 3 bases and at J to 4 bases, leaving 15 bases not matched to a gene. CDR3 length: 17 residues. The CDR3 spells CASSQFLTGDSDYEQYF. The DNA for the CDR3 is TGCGCCAGCAGCCAGTTCCTCACAGGGGATTCCGATTACGAGCAGTACTTC.

The V and J genes are TRBV4-3 and TRBJ2-6, with 8 bases aligning to TRBD1. The length of the CDR3 is 17 residues. V trimming: 1 base; J trimming: 2 bases; junction bases outside the gene matches: 4. Germline V CDR1 and CDR2: LGHNA, YSLEER. The CDR3 coding sequence is TGCGCCAGCAGCCAAGTTACAGGGGGAACTGGGGCCAACGTCCTGACTTTC. Amino acid sequence: CASSQVTGGTGANVLTF.

This chain connects TRBV5-6 to TRBJ2-7; D possibly corresponds to TRBD2 (6 bases). Germline lookup yields CDR1 SGHDT and CDR2 YYEEEE. Trimming took 3 bases from V and 0 from J, leaving 16 bases between them. The CDR3 sequence is 16 residues long. CDR3 loop: CASSWGGVVSSYEQYF. In DNA, the CDR3 is TGTGCCAGCAGCTGGGGAGGAGTGGTGAGCTCCTACGAGCAGTACTTC.

The rearrangement uses TRBV30 and TRBJ1-1; D is unresolved. There are 11 residues in the CDR3. Germline V gives CDR1 GTSNPN, CDR2 SVGIG (reference sequence). V was cut by 2 bases and J by 5 bases, with 6 bases left in between. CDR3 amino acids: CAWSLGTEAFF. CDR3 nucleotides: TGTGCCTGGAGTCTGGGGACTGAAGCTTTCTTT.

This clone has just one count. This sequence joins TRBV4-3 and TRBJ2-5, with D hard to call. Germline assignment: CDR1 LGHNA and CDR2 YSLEER. Trimming took 0 bases from V and 4 from J, leaving 6 bases between them. The CDR3 totals 13 residues. CDR3 nucleotides: TGCGCCAGCAGCCAAGACTTAGTAGAGACCCAGTACTTC. As protein: CASSQDLVETQYF.

J is TRBJ2-5 and V is TRBV19; possible D gene TRBD2, 6 bases. CDR1 is LNHDA, CDR2 SQIVND, per germline (reference sequence). The germline V and J ends were trimmed by 0 bases and 4 bases, with 12 bases remaining between them. The CDR3 sequence is 15 residues long. CDR3 loop: CASSIDRGRRETQYF. CDR3 nucleotides: TGTGCCAGTAGTATAGATCGGGGGAGGCGAGAGACCCAGTACTTC.

The gene calls are TRBV7-2 and TRBJ2-1, with D unresolved. CDR1 and CDR2 from the germline V gene are SGHTA and FQGNSA. This CDR3 spans 14 amino acids. The V and J ends lost 1 base and 9 bases respectively, with 13 bases between them. The CDR3: CASSLESSLSEQFF. The DNA of the CDR3 is TGTGCCAGCAGCTTAGAGTCCAGTCTCAGTGAGCAGTTCTTC.

The genes are TRBV2 and TRBJ1-4, with a tentative D call TRBD1 (6 bases). V was clipped by 4 bases and J by 0 bases, with 9 bases between them. CDR1 SNHLY and CDR2 FYNNEI come from the germline V gene. The CDR3 is 15 residues long. DNA of the CDR3: TGTGCCAGCAGTGGGAGGACAGCAACTAATGAAAAACTGTTTTTT. This translates into CASSGRTATNEKLFF. Variable domain in full (rest from reference TRBV2 and TRBJ1-4): EPEVTQTPSHQVTQMGQEVILRCVPISNHLYFYWYRQILGQKVEFLVSFYNNEISEKSEIFDDQFSVERPDGSNFTLKIRSTKLEDSAMYFCASSGRTATNEKLFFGSGTQLSVL.

V is TRBV29-1 and J is TRBJ2-7; the match to TRBD2 covers 12 bases. Germline V CDR1 and CDR2: SQVTM, ANQGSEA. The CDR3 spans 12 residues. The J segment lost 10 bases and the V segment lost 4 bases, leaving 5 bases of the junction unmatched. The CDR3 sequence: CSVGTSGTLQYF. In nucleotides, the CDR3 is TGCAGCGTTGGGACTAGCGGGACACTCCAGTACTTC.

V usage is TRBV9 and J usage is TRBJ2-2; D is unclear. Germline V gene sequence: CDR1 SGDLS, CDR2 YYNGEE. V lost 0 bases and J 5 bases, leaving 2 bases between the germline ends. The CDR3 covers 12 residues. The CDR3, as DNA: TGTGCCAGCAGCGTAGGGACCGGGGAGCTGTTTTTT. Translating gives CASSVGTGELFF.

This chain joins TRBV4-3 and TRBJ1-5, with D unclear. This CDR3 spans 16 amino acids. From germline, CDR1 is LGHNA and CDR2 YSLEER. Trimming left V 2 bases short and J 2 bases short, with 13 bases between. This CDR3 is CASSQIFGPGNQPQHF. CDR3 nucleotide sequence: TGCGCCAGCAGCCAAATATTCGGACCGGGCAATCAGCCCCAGCATTTT.

This chain uses TRBV4-2 with TRBJ1-1; TRBD1 aligns across 10 bases. The germline V gene has CDR1 LGHNA and CDR2 YNFKEQ. The CDR3 totals 18 residues. V shed 1 base and J 5 bases; nucleotides not matched to a gene: 13. CDR3 sequence: CASSQGRGQGPSGTEAFF. In DNA form, the CDR3 reads TGTGCCAGCAGCCAAGGTAGGGGACAGGGGCCTTCCGGGACTGAAGCTTTCTTT.

The sample holds one count of this clone. The chain recombines TRBV29-1 with TRBJ1-2; no definite D call. V lost 4 bases to trimming and J lost 4 bases, with 7 bases between them. The germline gives CDR1 SQVTM, CDR2 ANQGSEA. The CDR3 covers 11 residues. DNA for the CDR3: TGCAGCGTTGTTAAAGGCTATGGCTACACCTTC. Translation gives CSVVKGYGYTF.